Below are 11 T cell receptor beta chains sequenced from a single sample in a study of shared clonotypes between healthy human individuals. Only in-frame clones appear in the TCRdb table, and some are missing; sequencing was by immunoSEQ multiplex PCR. Here the sample spans hundreds of thousands of clones, about three quarters being singletons. Specimen: memory CD4+ T cells sorted from blood. Subset in this sample: CD45RA-negative fraction. Receptors originate from a woman in her twenties or thirties in good health.

The rearrangement links TRBV28 to TRBJ2-1, with 7 bases identical to TRBD2. The germline gives CDR1 MDHEN, CDR2 SYDVKM. This CDR3 spans 14 amino acids. Trimming removed 7 bases from V and 4 bases from J; junction bases left unmatched: 7. The CDR3 here is CASNVAGGYNEQFF. CDR3 DNA: TGTGCCAGCAACGTAGCCGGGGGGTACAATGAGCAGTTCTTC.

The chain has TRBV2 and TRBJ1-5; 7 bases match TRBD1. The CDR3 sequence is 14 residues long. Per the germline V gene, CDR1 is SNHLY and CDR2 is FYNNEI. Trimming removed 7 bases from V and 6 bases from J; junction bases left unmatched: 9. The CDR3 DNA is TGTGCCAGCAAGCCGACAGGGAATAGTCAGCCCCAGCATTTT. It translates to CASKPTGNSQPQHF.

V and J are TRBV6-6 and TRBJ2-7; 11 bases are a match to TRBD1. Germline V gene sequence: CDR1 MNHNY, CDR2 SVGAGI (reference sequence). With V trimmed by 6 bases and J by 5 bases, 6 bases remained unmatched. CDR3 length equals 14 residues. The CDR3: CASSIGQGANEQYF. The DNA for the CDR3 is TGTGCCAGCAGCATCGGACAGGGGGCTAACGAGCAGTACTTC.

The chain recombines TRBV19 with TRBJ2-2; perhaps TRBD1 as D (6 bases). Per the germline V gene, CDR1 is LNHDA and CDR2 is SQIVND (reference sequence). The ends were cut back, 3 bases at V and 10 bases at J, with 15 bases in the middle. The CDR3 runs to 14 residues. The CDR3 nucleotides read TGTGCCAGTAGTATTGGACAGAGGGCCCCGGAGCTGTTTTTT. It yields the protein CASSIGQRAPELFF.

The rearrangement uses TRBV28 and TRBJ1-2, with D hard to call. The V and J ends lost 2 bases and 4 bases respectively, with 11 bases between them. This CDR3 comprises 14 residues. CDR1 is MDHEN, CDR2 SYDVKM, per germline. CDR3 sequence reads: CASSLTVGAYGYTF. The CDR3 nucleotides read TGTGCCAGCAGTTTAACGGTAGGAGCCTATGGCTACACCTTC.

The gene calls are TRBV28 and TRBJ1-2, with 7 nucleotides matching TRBD1. The V segment lost 2 bases and the J segment 4 bases; nucleotides outside the gene matches: 10. CDR3 size: 16 residues. From germline, CDR1 is MDHEN and CDR2 SYDVKM. Here the CDR3 DNA reads TGTGCCAGCAGTTTACCCAACCAGGGGGGTCGCTATGGCTACACCTTC. Amino acid sequence: CASSLPNQGGRYGYTF.

This clone was detected many times. CDR3 bases: TGTGCCAGCAGCCGGGGACTCCAAACCTACGAGCAGTACTTC. This encodes CASSRGLQTYEQYF. The chain combines TRBV7-2 with TRBJ2-7, with D maybe TRBD2 (6 bases). CDR1 is SGHTA, CDR2 FQGNSA, per germline. With 5 bases removed from V and 2 bases from J, the gap between germline ends came to 13 bases. The CDR3 runs to 14 residues.

This clone was seen just once. The rearrangement uses TRBV28 and TRBJ2-2, with 9 bases matching TRBD1. Germline V lookup: CDR1 MDHEN, CDR2 SYDVKM. CDR3 length equals 14 residues. The V segment lost 4 bases and the J segment 7 bases; nucleotides outside the gene matches: 4. The CDR3 DNA follows: TGTGCCAGCAGTTGGACAGGGGTTGGCGGGGAGCTGTTTTTT. Its translation is CASSWTGVGGELFF.

The V call is TRBV7-6, the J call TRBJ2-6, with a weak D call TRBD1 (5 bases). The V and J ends lost 8 bases and 3 bases respectively, with 17 bases between them. Germline V gene data show CDR1 as SGHVS and CDR2 as FNYEAQ. The CDR3 covers 16 residues. CDR3 sequence (DNA): TGTGCCAGCCATTGGCAGGGTCTAGGTGGGGCCAACGTCCTGACTTTC. Translated, it gives CASHWQGLGGANVLTF.

The chain combines TRBV18 with TRBJ2-7; possibly TRBD1 or TRBD2 for D (5 bases each). V was shortened by 2 bases and J by 5 bases, with 16 bases between the two germline ends. Germline values: CDR1 KGHSH, CDR2 LQKENI. The CDR3 length is 15 residues. CDR3 residues: CASSPGAAEMDEQYF. CDR3 nucleotide sequence: TGTGCCAGCTCACCAGGGGCAGCGGAGATGGACGAGCAGTACTTC.

The chain recombines TRBV30 with TRBJ2-2; D tentatively fits TRBD1 or TRBD2 (5 bases each). Germline lookup yields CDR1 GTSNPN and CDR2 SVGIG (reference sequence). This CDR3 has 17 residues. The V gene lost 3 bases and the J gene lost 2 bases, with 19 bases spanning the gap. The CDR3 DNA sequence: TGTGCCTGGAGCTCGAGGAGGCAGGGTGATAACACCGGGGAGCTGTTTTTT. Its protein is CAWSSRRQGDNTGELFF.